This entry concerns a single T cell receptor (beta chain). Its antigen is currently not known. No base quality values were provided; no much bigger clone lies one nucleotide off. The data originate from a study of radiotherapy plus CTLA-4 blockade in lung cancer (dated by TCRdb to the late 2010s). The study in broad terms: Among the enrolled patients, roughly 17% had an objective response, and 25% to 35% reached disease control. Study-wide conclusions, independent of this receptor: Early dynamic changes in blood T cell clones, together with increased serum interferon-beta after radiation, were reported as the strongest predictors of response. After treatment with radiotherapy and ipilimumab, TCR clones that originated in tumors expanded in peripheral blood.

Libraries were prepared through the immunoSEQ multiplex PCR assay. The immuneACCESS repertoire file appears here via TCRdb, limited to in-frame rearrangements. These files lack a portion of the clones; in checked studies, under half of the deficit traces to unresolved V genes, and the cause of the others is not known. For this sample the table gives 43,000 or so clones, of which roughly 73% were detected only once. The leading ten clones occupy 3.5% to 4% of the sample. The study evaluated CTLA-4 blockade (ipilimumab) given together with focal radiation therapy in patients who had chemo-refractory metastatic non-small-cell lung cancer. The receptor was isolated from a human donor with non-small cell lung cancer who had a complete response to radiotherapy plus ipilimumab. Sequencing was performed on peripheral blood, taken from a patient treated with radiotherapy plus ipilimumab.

For the CDR3, the sequence is CASSPIGREDYGYTF. The DNA sequence is TGTGCCAGCAGCCCTATCGGCAGGGAGGACTATGGCTACACCTTC. Rearrangement joined TRBV7-8 to TRBJ1-2; TRBD1 is a weak D gene call, 5 bases matching. Including the terminal cysteine and phenylalanine, the CDR3 comprises 15 residues. The CDR3 DNA has 45 bases and is translated from base 1. Looking up the germline V gene yields CDR1 SGHVS and CDR2 FQNEAQ. The V and J ends are trimmed by 5 bases and 3 bases, leaving 16 bases between them.